Each of the 10 T cell receptor beta chains below was sequenced from the same sample in a study of shared clonotypes between healthy human individuals. Sequencing used immunoSEQ multiplex PCR; TCRdb keeps in-frame clones, though not all of them. The repertoire includes roughly 1,500,000 clones, about 98.5% of them detected once, and under 0.45% sits in the top ten. The sequencing sample was made of naive CD4+ T cells sorted from blood. Subset here: CD45RA+ positively selected. The receptor source for this set is a man between 25 and 39 years old in good health.

The genes are TRBV6-5 and TRBJ2-3; 8 nucleotides agree with TRBD2. V lost 6 bases to trimming and J lost 1 base; unmatched junction nucleotides: 6. This CDR3 has 15 residues. Germline values: CDR1 MNHEY, CDR2 SVGAGI. CDR3 bases: TGTGCCAGCAGCCCGACTAGCGCTCGCACAGATACGCAGTATTTT. Amino acids: CASSPTSARTDTQYF.

This chain connects TRBV28 to TRBJ1-5; D might be TRBD1 (5 bases). CDR1 and CDR2 from the germline V gene are MDHEN and SYDVKM. The CDR3 has 14 amino acids. Trimming pared 2 bases from V and 6 bases from J, leaving 11 bases between. This chain's CDR3 is CASSLRGHIQPQHF. The CDR3 DNA sequence: TGTGCCAGCAGTTTAAGGGGCCATATTCAGCCCCAGCATTTT.

The gene calls are TRBV9 and TRBJ2-3, with no clear D. CDR1 and CDR2 from the germline V gene are SGDLS and YYNGEE. The CDR3 totals 13 residues. V lost 0 bases and J lost 9, with 11 bases in between. CDR3 coding DNA: TGTGCCAGCAGCGTAGTAGGCAGCCAAACGCAGTATTTT. Translation: CASSVVGSQTQYF.

This chain joins TRBV4-3 and TRBJ2-1, with 7 bases lining up with TRBD2. The germline V gene encodes CDR1 LGHNA and CDR2 YSLEER. CDR3 length: 17 residues. V gave up 0 bases and J gave up 4 bases; unmatched junction bases: 9. CDR3 coding DNA: TGCGCCAGCAGCCAAGATTTGGGAGGGTCCGGTTACAATGAGCAGTTCTTC. Its protein is CASSQDLGGSGYNEQFF.

The chain carries TRBV7-3 and TRBJ2-6; D call uncertain. This CDR3 region has 14 residues. Per the germline V gene, CDR1 is SGHTA and CDR2 is FQGTGA. V was pared by 5 bases and J by 4 bases, with 9 bases between. CDR3 region: CASSASPGANVLTF. The CDR3 nucleotides are TGTGCCAGCAGCGCCTCCCCAGGGGCCAACGTCCTGACTTTC.

The V and J genes are TRBV6-1 and TRBJ2-3, with 7 bases that match TRBD1. J was trimmed by 3 bases and V by 4 bases; bases with no gene match: 10. From germline, CDR1 is MNHNS and CDR2 SASEGT. CDR3 length: 16 amino acids. The CDR3 is CASSGSTGMRTDTQYF. CDR3 sequence (DNA): TGTGCCAGCAGTGGGTCGACAGGGATGAGGACAGATACGCAGTATTTT.

This clone showed up just once. The chain links TRBV10-3 to TRBJ2-4, with D possibly being TRBD2 (6 bases). CDR1 and CDR2 (germline): ENHRY, SYGVKD. This CDR3 is 20 amino acids long. Trimming stripped 2 bases from V and 0 bases from J, with 23 bases between. This chain's CDR3 is CAISEGEAGGNNLAKNIQYF. CDR3 DNA sequence: TGTGCCATCAGTGAGGGGGAGGCAGGAGGTAACAATTTAGCCAAAAACATTCAGTACTTC.

This clone was observed a single time. This rearrangement joins TRBV25-1 to TRBJ2-3; 10 nucleotides match TRBD2. From germline, CDR1 is MGHDK and CDR2 SYGVNS. The CDR3 runs to 16 residues. V was pared by 5 bases and J by 7 bases, with 12 bases of the junction left unmatched. The CDR3 loop reads CASSTWASGSSYTQYF. The CDR3 coding sequence is TGTGCCAGCAGTACCTGGGCTAGCGGGAGTTCCTATACGCAGTATTTT.

The chain is built from TRBV28 and TRBJ2-2; 7 bases are a match to TRBD1. The CDR3 runs to 14 residues. After removal of 8 bases from V and 4 bases from J, the junction contained 7 bases not matched to a gene. The germline V gene encodes CDR1 MDHEN and CDR2 SYDVKM. CDR3 nucleotide sequence: TGTGCCAGCGCACGGGACAGCGCCACCGGGGAGCTGTTTTTT. Amino acids: CASARDSATGELFF.

The chain links TRBV12-5 to TRBJ2-2; maybe TRBD2 (5 bases). Per germline, CDR1 LGHNT and CDR2 FRNRAP. There are 13 residues in the CDR3. With 7 bases removed from V and 0 bases from J, the gap between germline ends came to 6 bases. The CDR3 coding sequence is TGTGCTAGTGCGACTACGAACACCGGGGAGCTGTTTTTT. Its translation: CASATTNTGELFF.